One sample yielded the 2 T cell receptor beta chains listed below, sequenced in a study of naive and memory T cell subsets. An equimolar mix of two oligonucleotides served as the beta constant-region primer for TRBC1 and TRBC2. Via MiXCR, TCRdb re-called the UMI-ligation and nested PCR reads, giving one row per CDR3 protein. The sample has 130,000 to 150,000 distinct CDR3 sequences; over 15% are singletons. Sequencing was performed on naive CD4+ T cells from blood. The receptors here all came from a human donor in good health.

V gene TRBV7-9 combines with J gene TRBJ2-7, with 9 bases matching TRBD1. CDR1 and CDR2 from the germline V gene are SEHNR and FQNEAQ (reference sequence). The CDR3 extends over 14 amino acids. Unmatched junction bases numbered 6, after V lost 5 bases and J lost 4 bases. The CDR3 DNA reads TGTGCCAGCAGCAGCACACAGGGGGCTTACGAGCAGTACTTC. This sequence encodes CASSSTQGAYEQYF.

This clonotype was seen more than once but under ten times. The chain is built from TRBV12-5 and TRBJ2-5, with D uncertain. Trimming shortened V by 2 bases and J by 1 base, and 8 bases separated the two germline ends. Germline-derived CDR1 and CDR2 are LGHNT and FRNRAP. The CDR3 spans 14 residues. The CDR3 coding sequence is TGTGCTAGTGGTTTGAGGCTCAGCCAAGAGACCCAGTACTTC. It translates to CASGLRLSQETQYF.